Presented here are 20 T cell receptor beta chains from one specimen sequenced in a study of response to subunit inactivated influenza vaccine. TCRdb re-derived calls from the RT-PCR reads in MiXCR, one entry per CDR3 protein. The sample carries 200,000 to 300,000 distinct CDR3 sequences, roughly an eighth recorded once. This specimen consisted of non-naive T cells sorted from PBMCs, obtained 14 to 15 days before vaccination. The receptors stem from a man aged 50 to 59 who received an inactivated influenza vaccine.

The chain uses TRBV5-1 and TRBJ2-5; D perhaps matches TRBD1 (6 bases). The CDR3 loop spans 15 amino acids. Germline-derived CDR1 and CDR2 are SGHRS and YFSETQ. Trimming removed 7 bases at V and 1 base at J, with 17 bases between. In nucleotides, the CDR3 is TGCGCCAGCGGCCTGTACATGGACAGCCAAGAGACCCAGTACTTC. It translates to CASGLYMDSQETQYF.

The chain recombines TRBV19 with TRBJ1-5; D is unclear. This CDR3 contains 12 residues. With 11 bases removed from V and 0 bases from J, the gap between germline ends came to 8 bases. Germline CDR1 and CDR2: LNHDA and SQIVND (reference sequence). The CDR3 bases are TGTGCCTCGGCGGTTAGCAATCAGCCCCAGCATTTT. Its translation is CASAVSNQPQHF.

The gene calls are TRBV6-4 and TRBJ2-2; D may be TRBD1 (5 bases). Trimming took off 7 bases at V and 2 bases at J, with 20 bases between the two ends. Germline V gene sequence: CDR1 MRHNA, CDR2 SNTAGT. CDR3 length: 17 residues. CDR3: CASIDGQGIFNTGELFF. The CDR3 bases are TGTGCCAGCATCGACGGGCAGGGTATCTTCAACACCGGGGAGCTGTTTTTT.

This clonotype showed up many times. The rearrangement uses TRBV12-3 or TRBV12-4 and TRBJ1-5; 7 bases are shared with TRBD1. The CDR3 runs 13 residues. Trimming took 6 bases from V and 5 from J; bases not matched to a gene: 4. The CDR3 loop is CASRYTGDQPQHF. The CDR3 nucleotides read TGTGCCAGCAGGTATACAGGGGATCAGCCCCAGCATTTT.

This clonotype has just a few counts. The chain recombines TRBV7-2 with TRBJ1-4; D not certain. CDR1 is SGHTA, CDR2 FQGNSA, per germline. CDR3 length: 14 residues. Trimming left V 5 bases short and J 4 bases short, with 11 bases between. CDR3 protein: CASSRSQRNEKLFF. The CDR3 region has the DNA TGTGCCAGCAGCCGGTCACAGCGTAATGAAAAACTGTTTTTT.

This chain joins TRBV28 and TRBJ2-7, with D perhaps being TRBD1 or TRBD2 (5 bases each). Per germline, CDR1 MDHEN and CDR2 SYDVKM. CDR3 length equals 20 residues. The V and J ends lost 7 bases and 3 bases respectively, with 34 bases between them. In nucleotides, the CDR3 is TGTGCCAGCATCTCCCGTGGGACCCGACGGGTGTCGGGATCTTTCTACGAGCAGTACTTC. Translation gives CASISRGTRRVSGSFYEQYF.

In this sample, this clonotype turned up many times. The chain recombines TRBV7-2 with TRBJ2-7, with 9 positions matching TRBD1. CDR3 length: 15 residues. Unmatched junction bases numbered 10, after V lost 5 bases and J lost 5 bases. Germline loops: CDR1 SGHTA, CDR2 FQGNSA. This chain's CDR3 is CASSLTGGYYHEQYF. CDR3 nucleotides: TGTGCCAGCAGCCTAACAGGGGGCTATTACCACGAGCAGTACTTC.

This clonotype was recorded many times. The chain employs TRBV6-1 and TRBJ2-5; no clear D gene. CDR3 length equals 13 residues. Trimming took off 2 bases at V and 4 bases at J, with 8 bases between the two ends. The germline V gene has CDR1 MNHNS and CDR2 SASEGT. CDR3 residues: CASSETLRETQYF. The CDR3, as DNA: TGTGCCAGCAGTGAAACCCTACGAGAGACCCAGTACTTC.

This clonotype was counted ten times or more. This sequence joins TRBV27 and TRBJ2-6; no firm D call. CDR1 MNHEY and CDR2 SMNVEV come from the germline V gene (reference sequence). The CDR3 runs to 14 residues. Trimming removed 5 bases at V and 0 bases at J, with 5 bases between. CDR3 sequence: CASSADSGANVLTF. The CDR3 DNA reads as TGTGCCAGCAGTGCAGACTCTGGGGCCAACGTCCTGACTTTC.

This sequence joins TRBV20-1 and TRBJ1-5; D is perhaps TRBD1 (6 bases). This CDR3 is 15 amino acids long. From germline, CDR1 is DFQATT and CDR2 SNEGSKA (reference sequence). V gave up 3 bases and J gave up 7 bases, with 19 bases separating them. CDR3 in DNA: TGCAGTGCTAGCCAACAGGGCCAAGGAAGGCAGCCCCAGCATTTT. Its translation: CSASQQGQGRQPQHF.

This clonotype was picked up a small number of times. J is TRBJ2-7 and V is TRBV27; 7 bases match TRBD1. The CDR3 covers 13 residues. From germline, CDR1 is MNHEY and CDR2 SMNVEV (reference sequence). V lost 5 bases and J lost 3; bases outside the gene matches: 4. CDR3 in amino acids: CASSKGAFYEQYF. The CDR3 nucleotides are TGTGCCAGCAGTAAGGGGGCATTCTACGAGCAGTACTTC.

The chain joins TRBV21-1 to TRBJ1-4. TRBV21-1 is annotated as a pseudogene. CDR3 size: 15 residues. The CDR3 region has the DNA TGTGCCAGCAGCAAACACTCGGATCCCAGGGAGAAACTGTTTTTT. It is translated as CASSKHSDPREKLFF.

This clonotype was observed many times. The chain couples TRBV11-2 to TRBJ2-1; a possible D gene is TRBD2 (5 bases). Germline-derived CDR1 and CDR2 are SGHAT and FQNNGV. The CDR3 covers 15 residues. V lost 5 bases, J lost 0 bases, and 11 bases lay in between. Here the CDR3 DNA reads TGTGCCAGCAGCACGATAGCGAGCTCCTACAATGAGCAGTTCTTC. It encodes CASSTIASSYNEQFF.

This clonotype was picked up many times. J is TRBJ2-5 and V is TRBV5-1; a possible D gene is TRBD2 (5 bases). The CDR3 sequence is 14 residues long. Germline CDR1 SGHRS, CDR2 YFSETQ. V was shortened by 4 bases and J by 2 bases, with 12 bases between the two germline ends. The CDR3 region has the DNA TGCGCCAGCAGCAGAGGTAGCGAACAAGAGACCCAGTACTTC. Its protein product is CASSRGSEQETQYF.

This clonotype was detected ten times or more. This chain uses TRBV15 with TRBJ2-5, with D perhaps being TRBD1 or TRBD2 (5 bases each). Trimming stripped 3 bases from V and 3 bases from J, with 17 bases between. The CDR3 has 16 residues. CDR1 and CDR2 from the germline V gene are LNHNV and YYDKDF (reference sequence). The CDR3 DNA follows: TGTGCCACCAGCAGTCTATCTCGGGACGGTAAAGAGACCCAGTACTTC. Its translation: CATSSLSRDGKETQYF.

V and J are TRBV18 and TRBJ2-1; the D is unclear. Trimming removed 4 bases from V and 0 bases from J, with 13 bases in between. The CDR3 is made up of 16 amino acids. Germline lookup yields CDR1 KGHSH and CDR2 LQKENI. Written as DNA, the CDR3 is TGTGCCAGCTCACGAGAGACCCCGAGCTCCTACAATGAGCAGTTCTTC. Translated, it gives CASSRETPSSYNEQFF. The whole variable domain, filled in from reference TRBV18 and TRBJ2-1, reads NAGVMQNPRHLVRRRGQEARLRCSPMKGHSHVYWYRQLPEEGLKFMVYLQKENIIDESGMPKERFSAEFPKEGPSILRIQQVVRGDSAAYFCASSRETPSSYNEQFFGPGTRLTVL.

This chain links TRBV3-1 with TRBJ1-2; D is ambiguous. V was pared by 4 bases and J by 3 bases, with 15 bases between. Germline values: CDR1 LGHDT, CDR2 YNNKEL (reference sequence). CDR3 length equals 15 residues. CDR3 sequence reads: CASSLWTDHYYGYTF. CDR3 nucleotides: TGTGCCAGCAGCCTCTGGACGGACCACTACTATGGCTACACCTTC.

The chain uses TRBV5-4 and TRBJ2-2; the D is unclear. Trimming removed 5 bases from V and 8 bases from J, with 10 bases in between. Germline CDR1 reads SGHNT; CDR2 reads YYREEE (reference sequence). This CDR3 region has 12 residues. The CDR3 nucleotides are TGTGCCAGCAGTATTGAGGCTGGGGAGCTGTTTTTT. This codes for CASSIEAGELFF.

This clonotype was detected only a few times. The chain carries TRBV11-1 and TRBJ2-1; 8 positions match TRBD2. V dropped 2 bases and J dropped 6; count of bases not matched to a gene: 15. In germline, CDR1 is SGHAT, CDR2 FQDESV (reference sequence). The CDR3 runs 18 residues. As DNA, the CDR3 is TGTGCCAGCAGCTTACCCTTCCGATTAAGCGGGAGTAGCAATGAGCAGTTCTTC. Translating gives CASSLPFRLSGSSNEQFF.

The rearrangement links TRBV7-2 to TRBJ1-1; possible D gene TRBD1, 5 bases. This CDR3 region has 14 residues. V lost 5 bases to trimming and J lost 11 bases, with 21 bases between them. Per the germline V gene, CDR1 is SGHTA and CDR2 is FQGNSA. The CDR3 DNA reads as TGTGCCAGCAGCCGTTCGCTTGAGGGGTTAAATGCTTTCTTT. Protein: CASSRSLEGLNAFF.